This T cell receptor beta chain stems from a study of cytomegalovirus exposure and HLA in healthy donors. The method was immunoSEQ multiplex PCR; TCRdb's version includes in-frame clones alone and lacks a portion of them. This sample has hundreds of thousands of clones, with 65% to 85% found just once. Per germline, CDR1 MGHRA and CDR2 YSYEKL. The CDR3 runs 15 residues. The ends were cut back, 4 bases at V and 0 bases at J, with 13 bases in the middle. This receptor was taken from a woman aged 25 to 39 in good health and CMV-seropositive. The chain is built from TRBV4-1 and TRBJ2-7, with unresolved D. Material: PBMCs. CDR3 nucleotide sequence: TGCGCCAGCAGCCTTAATAGCAAAAGCTCCTACGAGCAGTACTTC. Protein: CASSLNSKSSYEQYF.